These T cell receptor beta chains were read from a single sample in a study of neurological immune-mediated disorders. TCRdb reprocessed the 5' RACE reads with MiXCR, giving one entry per CDR3 protein. In the table there are 20,000 to 25,000 distinct CDR3 sequences, about 6.7% of which are singletons. Sequenced: PBMCs. The receptors shown here come from a woman between 40 and 55 years old in good health. Each CDR3 is given with its conserved first and last residue. A D gene is named only where the DNA matches it firmly. Clone size is shown for a subset of rows, as once, few, many or a class of expanded clone.

V gene	J gene	D gene	clone size	CDR3 DNA	CDR3 protein
TRBV7-2	TRBJ2-1	TRBD2	many	TGTGCCAGCAGCTCCCCTCTAGCGGGAGTTGGCAATGAGCAGTTCTTC	CASSSPLAGVGNEQFF
TRBV7-2	TRBJ1-2	TRBD1	many	TGTGCCAGCAGCCCCCCCGGCAGGGGGAAAGATGGCTACACCTTC	CASSPPGRGKDGYTF
TRBV20-1	TRBJ1-2	TRBD1	many	TGCAGTGCTGTGGGACAGGATAAAAACTATGGCTACACCTTC	CSAVGQDKNYGYTF
TRBV27	TRBJ2-5	TRBD2	many	TGTGCCAGCAGTTTATGGGGGCTAGCGGGAGAAGAGACCCAGTACTTC	CASSLWGLAGEETQYF
TRBV5-1	TRBJ2-7	TRBD1	medium-sized	TGCGCCAGCAGCCCAGGGACAGGGATCTACGAGCAGTACTTC	CASSPGTGIYEQYF
TRBV5-1	TRBJ2-7	.	many	TGCGCCAGCAGCTTGGGGGCGACTTCCTACGAGCAGTACTTC	CASSLGATSYEQYF
TRBV20-1	TRBJ1-5	.	many	TGCAGTGCTAGAGGAGGGCAGAAGAATCAGCCCCAGCATTTT	CSARGGQKNQPQHF
TRBV28	TRBJ2-1	.	many	TGTGCCAGCAGTTTACCTCGACAGATATACAATGAGCAGTTCTTC	CASSLPRQIYNEQFF
TRBV6-6	TRBJ1-1	.	.	TGTGCCAGCGAGGGTAGAATGAACACTGAAGCTTTCTTT	CASEGRMNTEAFF
TRBV4-1	TRBJ1-5	.	many	TGCGCCAGCAGTCCCGGGGAGGGGCGATATAGCAATCAGCCCCAGCATTTT	CASSPGEGRYSNQPQHF
TRBV12-3/TRBV12-4	TRBJ2-5	.	many	TGTGCCAGCAGTTTAAACTTCCCAGGGACCGAGACCCAGTACTTC	CASSLNFPGTETQYF
TRBV6-5	TRBJ2-7	TRBD2	many	TGTGCCAGCAGAGCCGGACTAGCGGGAGTACTACACGAGCAGTACTTC	CASRAGLAGVLHEQYF
TRBV20-1	TRBJ2-3	TRBD2	many	TGCAGTGCTCTCCGACTAGCGGGACCAGATACGCAGTATTTT	CSALRLAGPDTQYF
TRBV20-1	TRBJ2-7	TRBD2	many	TGCAGTGCTAGTGTCAGCGGGGTACACCACGAGCAGTACTTC	CSASVSGVHHEQYF
TRBV7-2	TRBJ1-5	.	many	TGTGCCAGCAGCTTTGAACAAAGCAATCAGCCCCAGCATTTT	CASSFEQSNQPQHF
TRBV16	TRBJ1-2	.	many	TGTGCCAGCAGCCAATGGGGGGAGGACGGCTACACCTTC	CASSQWGEDGYTF
TRBV5-1	TRBJ2-7	.	few	TGCGCCAGCAGCTTGGCAGGCTCAATCTACGAGCAGTACTTC	CASSLAGSIYEQYF
TRBV20-1	TRBJ2-1	.	many	TGCAGTGCTAGCAGGACGAACGGAGACAATGAGCAGTTCTTC	CSASRTNGDNEQFF
TRBV3-1	TRBJ1-1	.	many	TGTGCCAGCAGCCAAGAGGTAACAGGCCGTGAAGCTTTCTTT	CASSQEVTGREAFF
TRBV20-1	TRBJ2-7	TRBD2	many	TGCAGTGCTAGGCCTCAACTAGCGAGCTCCTACGAGCAGTACTTC	CSARPQLASSYEQYF
TRBV4-3	TRBJ2-7	.	many	TGCGCCAGCAGCCAAGTTGTAACTGCTTACGAGCAGTACTTC	CASSQVVTAYEQYF
TRBV20-1	TRBJ1-5	.	many	TGCAGTGCTAGCTTCCCCTATAGCAATCAGCCCCAGCATTTT	CSASFPYSNQPQHF
TRBV12-3/TRBV12-4	TRBJ2-2	TRBD1	many	TGTGCCAGCAGACCGGGACAGTCCCTGACCGGGGAGCTGTTTTTT	CASRPGQSLTGELFF
TRBV28	TRBJ2-5	.	many	TGTGCCAGCAGTTTCAGGACCGCCGAGACCCAGTACTTC	CASSFRTAETQYF